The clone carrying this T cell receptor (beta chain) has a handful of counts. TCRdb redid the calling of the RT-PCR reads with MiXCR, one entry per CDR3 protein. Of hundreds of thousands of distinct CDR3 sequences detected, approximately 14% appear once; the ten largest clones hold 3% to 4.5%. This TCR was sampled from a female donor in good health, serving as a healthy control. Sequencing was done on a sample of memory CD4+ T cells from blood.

CDR3 sequence (DNA): TGCAGTGCTGCCGACACAGACCGCACAGATACGCAGTATTTT. Residues: CSAADTDRTDTQYF. The chain employs TRBV20-1 and TRBJ2-3; D gene unclear. Per the germline V gene, CDR1 is DFQATT and CDR2 is SNEGSKA (reference sequence). CDR3 length: 14 residues. V lost 5 bases to trimming and J lost 1 base, with 13 bases between them.